The sequence of this T cell receptor (beta chain) was determined in a study of beta chain features in type 1 diabetes. Study outcomes and limitations: Within patients, naive, central memory and Treg TCRB repertoires seemed more similar than within healthy donors. Diminished insertions and augmented deletions at VDJ junctions characterized type 1 diabetes patients.

Expressed TCRB transcripts were sequenced after all isolated RNA was converted to cDNA. Some 3.6 million reads on average were seen across naive, central memory and regulatory T cell samples. Libraries were prepared by immunoSEQ multiplex PCR; TCRdb keeps only in-frame clonotypes and omits some of them. This repertoire shows about 620,000 clones, 15% to 18% found once; its top ten account for 0.09% to 0.095%. Trimming took off 1 base at V and 7 bases at J, with 13 bases between the two ends. Per the germline V gene, CDR1 is MGHRA and CDR2 is YSYEKL. The CDR3 is 14 amino acids. In its sample, this clone was seen a few times. What it recognizes is unknown.

The genes are TRBV4-1 and TRBJ1-1; the D is unclear. Sequencing input: naive CD4+ T cells from blood. The TCR sequence derives from a man between 18 and 35 years old in good health. CDR3 residues: CASSQVWRALEAFF. The DNA for the CDR3 is TGCGCCAGCAGCCAAGTTTGGAGGGCACTTGAAGCTTTCTTT.